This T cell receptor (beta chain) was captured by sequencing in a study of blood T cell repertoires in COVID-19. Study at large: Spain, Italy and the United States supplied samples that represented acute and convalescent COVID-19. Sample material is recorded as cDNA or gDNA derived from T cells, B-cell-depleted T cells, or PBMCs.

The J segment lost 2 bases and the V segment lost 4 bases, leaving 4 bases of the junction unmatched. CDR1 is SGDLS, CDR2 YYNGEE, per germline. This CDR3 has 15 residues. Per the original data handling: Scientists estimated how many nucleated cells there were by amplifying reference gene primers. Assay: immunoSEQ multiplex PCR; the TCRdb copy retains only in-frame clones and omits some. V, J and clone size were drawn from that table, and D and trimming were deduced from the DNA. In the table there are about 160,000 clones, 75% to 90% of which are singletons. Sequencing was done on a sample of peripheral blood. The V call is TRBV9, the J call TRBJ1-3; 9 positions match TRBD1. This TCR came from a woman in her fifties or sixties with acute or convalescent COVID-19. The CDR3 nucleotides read TGTGCCAGCAGCCCCCGGACAGGGGCTGGAAACACCATATATTTT. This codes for CASSPRTGAGNTIYF.